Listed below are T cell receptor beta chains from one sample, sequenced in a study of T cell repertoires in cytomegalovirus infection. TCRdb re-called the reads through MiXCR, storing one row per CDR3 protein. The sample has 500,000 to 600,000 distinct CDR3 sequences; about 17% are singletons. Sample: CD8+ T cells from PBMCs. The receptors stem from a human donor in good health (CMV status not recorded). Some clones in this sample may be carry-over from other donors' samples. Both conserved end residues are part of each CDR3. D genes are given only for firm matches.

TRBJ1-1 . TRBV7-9 CASRYENTEAFF
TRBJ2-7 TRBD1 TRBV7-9 CASSAGQGRIGEQYF
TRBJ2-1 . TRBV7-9 CASSRTESSYNEQFF
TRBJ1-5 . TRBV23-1 CASSQSGHFKCNQPQHF
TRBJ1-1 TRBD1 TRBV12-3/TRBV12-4 CASSSHRGRRNTEAFF
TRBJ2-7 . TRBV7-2 CASSLTSRRWEQYF
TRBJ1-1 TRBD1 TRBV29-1 CSVEEGQGDTEAFF
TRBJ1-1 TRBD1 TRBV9 CASSTRQGAGNTEAFF
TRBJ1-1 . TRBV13 CASSLGLGEWAFF
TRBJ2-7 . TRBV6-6 CASSYSQGPYEQYF
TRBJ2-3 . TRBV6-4 CASSDSLDTDTQYF
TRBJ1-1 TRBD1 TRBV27 CASTDRVGTEAFF
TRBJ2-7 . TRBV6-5 CASSPRDFHLSTYEQYF
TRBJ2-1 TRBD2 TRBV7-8 CASSSGLAGGQSYNEQFF
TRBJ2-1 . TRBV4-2 CASSQGEVASYNEQFF
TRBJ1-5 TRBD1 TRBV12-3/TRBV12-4 CASSFGQGILPQHF
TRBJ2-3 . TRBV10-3 CAISESIYLGAQYF
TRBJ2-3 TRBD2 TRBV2 CASSEAVAGVTDTQYF
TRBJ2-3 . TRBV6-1 CASRTLGATDTQYF
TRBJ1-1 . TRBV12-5 CASGLGTMEAFF
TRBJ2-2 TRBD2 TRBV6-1 CASFEGVAGVGPGELFF
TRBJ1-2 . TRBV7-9 CASSGETAAYGYTF
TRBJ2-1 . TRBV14 CASSRGRLMSKFF
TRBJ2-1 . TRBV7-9 CASSFGGAVEQFF
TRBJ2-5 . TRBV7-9 CASNPGTGSETQYF
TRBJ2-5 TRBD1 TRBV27 CASSLTTGGAETQYF
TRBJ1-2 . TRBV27 CASSLGPASLGYTF
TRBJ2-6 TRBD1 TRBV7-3 CASSPQGARSGANVLTF
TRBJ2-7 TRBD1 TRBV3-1 CASSQDLQGEFYEQYF
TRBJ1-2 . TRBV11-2 CASSLDRGGNYGYTF
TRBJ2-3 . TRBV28 CASSGLLLTDTQYF
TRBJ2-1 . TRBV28 CASSLGRQGAYNEQFF
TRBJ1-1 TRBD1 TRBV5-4 CASSLDRGETEAFF
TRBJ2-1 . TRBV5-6 CASSLEGLGRTEQFF
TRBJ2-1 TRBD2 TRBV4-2 CASSQVGLAGLDEQFF
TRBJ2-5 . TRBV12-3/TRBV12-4 CASSLVRATKETQYF
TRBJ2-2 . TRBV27 CASLPLRTGWDTGELFF
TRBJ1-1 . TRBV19 CASSLPTRNTEAFF
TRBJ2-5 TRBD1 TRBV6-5 CASSPGRGLGQETQYF
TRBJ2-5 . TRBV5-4 CASSIAIQETQYF
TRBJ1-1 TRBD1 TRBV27 CASSDRTGGFTEAFF
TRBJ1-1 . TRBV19 CASSIVENTEAFF
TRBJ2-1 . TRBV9 CASSVGEEGAAYNEQFF
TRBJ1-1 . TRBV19 CASSRGQKAEAFF
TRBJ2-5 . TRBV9 CASSVETEEETQYF
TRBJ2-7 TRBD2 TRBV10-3 CAISEFFSGAGQLYEQYF
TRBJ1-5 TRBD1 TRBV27 CASSSRTGVSNQPQHF
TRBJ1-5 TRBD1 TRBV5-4 CASSPDRDDNQPQHF
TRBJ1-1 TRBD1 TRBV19 CASSEPAQGPNTEAFF
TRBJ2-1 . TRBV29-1 CSVEPGENEQFF